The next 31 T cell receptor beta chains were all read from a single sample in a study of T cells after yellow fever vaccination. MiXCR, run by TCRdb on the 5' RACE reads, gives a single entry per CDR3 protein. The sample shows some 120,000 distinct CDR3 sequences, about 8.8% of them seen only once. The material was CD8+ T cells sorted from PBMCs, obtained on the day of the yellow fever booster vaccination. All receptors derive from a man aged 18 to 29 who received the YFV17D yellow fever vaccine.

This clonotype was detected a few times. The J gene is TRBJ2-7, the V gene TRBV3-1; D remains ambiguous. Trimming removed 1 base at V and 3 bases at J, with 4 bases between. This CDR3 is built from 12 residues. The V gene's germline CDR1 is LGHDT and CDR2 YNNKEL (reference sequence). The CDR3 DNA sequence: TGTGCCAGCAGCCAAGGGGACTACGAGCAGTACGTC. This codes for CASSQGDYEQYV.

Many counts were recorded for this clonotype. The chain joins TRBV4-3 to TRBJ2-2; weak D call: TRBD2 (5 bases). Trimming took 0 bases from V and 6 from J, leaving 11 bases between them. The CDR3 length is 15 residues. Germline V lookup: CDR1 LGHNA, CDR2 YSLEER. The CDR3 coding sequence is TGCGCCAGCAGCCAAGAGACGGGGAGACCCGGGGAGCTGTTTTTT. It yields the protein CASSQETGRPGELFF.

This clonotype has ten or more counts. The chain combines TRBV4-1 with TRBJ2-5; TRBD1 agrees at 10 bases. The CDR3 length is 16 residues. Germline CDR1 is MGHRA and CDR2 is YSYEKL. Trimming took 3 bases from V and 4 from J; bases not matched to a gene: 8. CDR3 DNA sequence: TGCGCCAGCAGCCACCTGGGACAGGGGTCGAGAGAGACCCAGTACTTC. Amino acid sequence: CASSHLGQGSRETQYF.

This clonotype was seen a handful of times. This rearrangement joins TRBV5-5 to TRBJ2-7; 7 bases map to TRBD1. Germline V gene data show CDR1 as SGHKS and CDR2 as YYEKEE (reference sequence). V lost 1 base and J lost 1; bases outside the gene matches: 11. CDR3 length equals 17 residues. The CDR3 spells CASSLFSETGLSYEQYF. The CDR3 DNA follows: TGTGCCAGCAGCTTGTTTTCTGAGACAGGGCTTTCCTACGAGCAGTACTTC.

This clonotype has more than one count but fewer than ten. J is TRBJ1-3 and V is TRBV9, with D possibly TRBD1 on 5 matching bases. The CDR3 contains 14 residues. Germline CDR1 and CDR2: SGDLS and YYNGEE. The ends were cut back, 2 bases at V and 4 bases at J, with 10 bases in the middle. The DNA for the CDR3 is TGTGCCAGCAGCGTCCAGGGTGACGGAAACACCATATATTTT. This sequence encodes CASSVQGDGNTIYF.

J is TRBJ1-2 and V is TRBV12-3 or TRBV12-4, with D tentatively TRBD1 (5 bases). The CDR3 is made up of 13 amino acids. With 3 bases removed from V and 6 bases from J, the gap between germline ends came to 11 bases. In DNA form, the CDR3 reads TGTGCCAGCAGTTTTAGGGGAACCCATGGCTACACCTTC. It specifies CASSFRGTHGYTF.

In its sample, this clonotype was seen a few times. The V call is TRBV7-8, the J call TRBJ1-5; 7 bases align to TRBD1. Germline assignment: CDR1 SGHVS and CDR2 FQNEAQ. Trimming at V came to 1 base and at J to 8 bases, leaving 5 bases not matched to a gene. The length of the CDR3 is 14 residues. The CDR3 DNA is TGTGCCAGCAGCTTAGAGGGGGCGCCGGAGCCCCAGCATTTT. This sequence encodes CASSLEGAPEPQHF.

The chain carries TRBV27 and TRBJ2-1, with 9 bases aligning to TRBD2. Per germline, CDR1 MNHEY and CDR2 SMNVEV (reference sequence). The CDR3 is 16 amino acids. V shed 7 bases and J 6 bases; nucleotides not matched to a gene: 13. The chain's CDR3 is CASKMRGGRDANEQFF. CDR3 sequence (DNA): TGTGCCAGCAAGATGCGGGGGGGCCGTGACGCCAATGAGCAGTTCTTC.

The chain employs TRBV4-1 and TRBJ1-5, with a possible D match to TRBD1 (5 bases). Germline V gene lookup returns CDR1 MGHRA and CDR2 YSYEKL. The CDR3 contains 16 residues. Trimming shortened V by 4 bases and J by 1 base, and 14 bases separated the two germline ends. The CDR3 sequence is CASSPIEGTSNQPQHF. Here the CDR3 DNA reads TGCGCCAGCAGCCCAATAGAGGGGACGAGCAATCAGCCCCAGCATTTT.

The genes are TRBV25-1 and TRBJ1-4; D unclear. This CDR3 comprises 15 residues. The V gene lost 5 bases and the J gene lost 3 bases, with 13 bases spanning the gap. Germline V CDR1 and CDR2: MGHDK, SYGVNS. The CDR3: CASSRYGKPNEKLFF. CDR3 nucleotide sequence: TGTGCCAGCAGTCGGTACGGCAAGCCTAATGAAAAACTGTTTTTT.

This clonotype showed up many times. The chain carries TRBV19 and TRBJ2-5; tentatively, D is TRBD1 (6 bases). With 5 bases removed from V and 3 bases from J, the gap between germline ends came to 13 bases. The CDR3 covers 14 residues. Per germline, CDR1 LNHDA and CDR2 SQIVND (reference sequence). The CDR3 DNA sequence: TGTGCCAGTAGTTGGTCGACAGGAGAAGAGACCCAGTACTTC. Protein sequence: CASSWSTGEETQYF. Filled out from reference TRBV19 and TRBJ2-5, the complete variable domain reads DGGITQSPKYLFRKEGQNVTLSCEQNLNHDAMYWYRQDPGQGLRLIYYSQIVNDFQKGDIAEGYSVSREKKESFPLTVTSAQKNPTAFYLCASSWSTGEETQYFGPGTRLLVL.

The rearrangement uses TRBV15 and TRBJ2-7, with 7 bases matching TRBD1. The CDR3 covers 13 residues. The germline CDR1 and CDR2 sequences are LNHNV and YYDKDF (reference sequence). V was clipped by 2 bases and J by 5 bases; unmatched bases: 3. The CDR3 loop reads CATSRLQGNEQYF. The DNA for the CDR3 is TGTGCCACCAGCAGATTACAGGGGAACGAGCAGTACTTC.

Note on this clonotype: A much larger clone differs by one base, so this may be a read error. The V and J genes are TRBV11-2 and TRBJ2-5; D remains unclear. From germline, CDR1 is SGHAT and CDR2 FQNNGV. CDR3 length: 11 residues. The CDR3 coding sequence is TGTCCCAGCAGCTCCCGCCGGACCCAGTACTTC. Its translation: CPSSSRRTQYF.

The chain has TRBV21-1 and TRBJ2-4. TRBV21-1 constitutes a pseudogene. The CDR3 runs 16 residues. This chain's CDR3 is CASSKVMLVAKNIQYF. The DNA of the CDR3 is TGTGCCAGCAGCAAAGTTATGCTCGTAGCCAAAAACATTCAGTACTTC.

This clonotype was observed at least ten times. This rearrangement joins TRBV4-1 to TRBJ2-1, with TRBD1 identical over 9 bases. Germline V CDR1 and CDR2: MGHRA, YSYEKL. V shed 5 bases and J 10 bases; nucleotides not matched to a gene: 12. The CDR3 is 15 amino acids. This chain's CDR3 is CASSIPGQGVVEQFF. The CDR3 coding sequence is TGCGCCAGCAGCATCCCGGGACAGGGTGTCGTGGAGCAGTTCTTC.

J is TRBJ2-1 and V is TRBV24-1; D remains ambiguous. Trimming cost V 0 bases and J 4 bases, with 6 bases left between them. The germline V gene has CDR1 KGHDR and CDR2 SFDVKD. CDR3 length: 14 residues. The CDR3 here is CATSDLDRYNEQFF. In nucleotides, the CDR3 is TGTGCCACCAGTGATTTGGACCGATACAATGAGCAGTTCTTC.

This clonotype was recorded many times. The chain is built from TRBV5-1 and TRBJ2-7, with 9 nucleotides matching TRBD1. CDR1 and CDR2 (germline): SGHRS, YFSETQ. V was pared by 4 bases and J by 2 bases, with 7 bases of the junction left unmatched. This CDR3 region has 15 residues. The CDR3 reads CASSPGQGSAYEQYV. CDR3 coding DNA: TGCGCCAGCAGCCCGGGACAGGGTAGCGCCTACGAGCAGTACGTC.

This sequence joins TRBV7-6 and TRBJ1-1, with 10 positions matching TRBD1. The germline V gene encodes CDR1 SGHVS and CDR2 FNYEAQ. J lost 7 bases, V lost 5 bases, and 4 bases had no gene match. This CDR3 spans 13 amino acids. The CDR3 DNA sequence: TGTGCCAGCAGCACCGGACAGGGGGATGAAGCTTTCTTT. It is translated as CASSTGQGDEAFF.

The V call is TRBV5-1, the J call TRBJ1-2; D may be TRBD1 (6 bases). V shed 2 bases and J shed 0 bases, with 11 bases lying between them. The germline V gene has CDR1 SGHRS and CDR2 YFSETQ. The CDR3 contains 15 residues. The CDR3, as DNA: TGCGCCAGCAGCTTCCGAGGGGGGTCTAACTATGGCTACACCTTC. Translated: CASSFRGGSNYGYTF.

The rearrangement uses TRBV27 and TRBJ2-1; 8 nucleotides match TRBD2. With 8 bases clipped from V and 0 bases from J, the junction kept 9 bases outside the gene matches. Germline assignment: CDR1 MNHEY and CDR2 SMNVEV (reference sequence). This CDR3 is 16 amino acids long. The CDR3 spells CASGEIAGSSYNEQFF. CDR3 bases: TGTGCCAGCGGAGAAATAGCGGGGAGCTCCTACAATGAGCAGTTCTTC.

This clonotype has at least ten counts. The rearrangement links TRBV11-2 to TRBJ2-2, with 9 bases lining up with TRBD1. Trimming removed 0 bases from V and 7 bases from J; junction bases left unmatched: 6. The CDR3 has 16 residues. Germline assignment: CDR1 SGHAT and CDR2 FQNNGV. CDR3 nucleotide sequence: TGTGCCAGCAGCTTAGAAGGGGACAGGGTATACGGGGAGCTGTTTTTT. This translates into CASSLEGDRVYGELFF.

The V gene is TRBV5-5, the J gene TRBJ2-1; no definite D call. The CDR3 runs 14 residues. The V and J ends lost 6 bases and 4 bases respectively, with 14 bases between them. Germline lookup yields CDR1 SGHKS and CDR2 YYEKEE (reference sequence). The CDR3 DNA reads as TGTGCCAGCACCCCGCTGGGTAGATACAATGAGCAGTTCTTC. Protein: CASTPLGRYNEQFF.

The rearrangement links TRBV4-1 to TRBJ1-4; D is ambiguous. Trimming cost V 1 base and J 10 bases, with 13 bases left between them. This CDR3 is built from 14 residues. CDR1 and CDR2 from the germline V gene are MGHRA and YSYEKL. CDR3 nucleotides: TGCGCCAGCAGCCAAGTGGCACTGGGAGCAAAACTGTTTTTT. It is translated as CASSQVALGAKLFF.

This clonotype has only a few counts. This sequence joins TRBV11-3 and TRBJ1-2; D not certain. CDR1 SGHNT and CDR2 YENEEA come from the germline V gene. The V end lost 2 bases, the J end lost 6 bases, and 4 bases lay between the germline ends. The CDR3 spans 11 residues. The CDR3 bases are TGTGCCAGCAGCTTAATTCATGGCTACACCTTC. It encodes CASSLIHGYTF.

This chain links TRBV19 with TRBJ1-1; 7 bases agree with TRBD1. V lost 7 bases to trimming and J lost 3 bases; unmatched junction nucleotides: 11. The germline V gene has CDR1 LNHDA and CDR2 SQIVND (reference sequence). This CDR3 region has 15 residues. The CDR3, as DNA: TGTGCCAGTAACAAGCGGGACAGACCATACACTGAAGCTTTCTTT. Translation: CASNKRDRPYTEAFF.

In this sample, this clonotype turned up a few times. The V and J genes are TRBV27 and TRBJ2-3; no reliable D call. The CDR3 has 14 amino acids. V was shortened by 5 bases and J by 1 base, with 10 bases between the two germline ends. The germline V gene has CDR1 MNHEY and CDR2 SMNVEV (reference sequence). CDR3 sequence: CASSIHRGTDTQYF. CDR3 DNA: TGTGCCAGCAGTATCCATCGGGGCACAGATACGCAGTATTTT.

The CDR3 sequence is CASSSGPEKNSPLHF. The CDR3 DNA follows: TGCGCCAGCAGTTCGGGGCCCGAGAAAAATTCACCCCTCCACTTT. This chain uses TRBV5-1 with TRBJ1-6, with D tentatively TRBD1 (5 bases). Between the trimmed V and J ends, which lost 5 bases and 7 bases, there was a span of 16 bases. The CDR3 is made up of 15 amino acids. Germline lookup yields CDR1 SGHRS and CDR2 YFSETQ.

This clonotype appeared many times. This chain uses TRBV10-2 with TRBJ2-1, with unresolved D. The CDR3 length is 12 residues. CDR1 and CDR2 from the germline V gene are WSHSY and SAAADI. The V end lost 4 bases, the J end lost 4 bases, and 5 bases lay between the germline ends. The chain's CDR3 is CASSVNYNEQFF. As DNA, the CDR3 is TGCGCCAGCAGTGTAAATTACAATGAGCAGTTCTTC.

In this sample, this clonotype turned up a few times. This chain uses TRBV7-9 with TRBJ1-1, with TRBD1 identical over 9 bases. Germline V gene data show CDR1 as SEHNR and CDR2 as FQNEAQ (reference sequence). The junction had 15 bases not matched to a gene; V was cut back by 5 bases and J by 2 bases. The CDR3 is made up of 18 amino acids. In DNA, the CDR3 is TGTGCCAGCAGCCCCCTAGGGACAGGGCTGTTACGAAACACTGAAGCTTTCTTT. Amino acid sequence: CASSPLGTGLLRNTEAFF.

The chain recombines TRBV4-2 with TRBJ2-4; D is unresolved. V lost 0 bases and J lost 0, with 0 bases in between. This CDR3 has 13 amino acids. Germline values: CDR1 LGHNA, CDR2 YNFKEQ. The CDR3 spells CASSQEAKNIQYF. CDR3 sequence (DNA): TGTGCCAGCAGCCAAGAAGCCAAAAACATTCAGTACTTC.

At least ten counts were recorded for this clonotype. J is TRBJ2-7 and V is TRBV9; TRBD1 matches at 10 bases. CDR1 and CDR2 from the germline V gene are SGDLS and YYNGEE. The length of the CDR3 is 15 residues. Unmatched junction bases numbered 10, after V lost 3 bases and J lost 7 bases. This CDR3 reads CASSAGPGQGYEQYF. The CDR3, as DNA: TGTGCCAGCAGCGCGGGACCGGGACAGGGGTATGAGCAGTACTTC.